Sequencing of this T cell receptor (beta chain) was carried out in a study of T cell responses to AZD1222 COVID-19 vaccine. General observations from the study: Spike-specific TCRs gained breadth and depth after people received two AZD1222 doses. Close to half of all spike-specific TCRs reportedly target regions of the variants that are unmutated. Donor demographics were predominantly white British with a female majority; clonal diversity may be underestimated. Repertoires were obtained only post-peak T cell response.

In regard to this clone: Its antigen is unknown.

In germline, CDR1 is SGHRS, CDR2 YFSETQ. CDR3 length equals 13 residues. The V gene lost 1 base and the J gene lost 0 bases, with 5 bases spanning the gap. Profiling relied on immunoSEQ multiplex PCR, and the TCRdb table lists in-frame clones only, not all of them. The table records about 150,000 clones, approximately 83% of them present only once. V and J are TRBV5-1 and TRBJ2-7, with D uncertain. This specimen consisted of peripheral blood, obtained on day 0 of AZD1222 vaccination. This clonotype originated in an adult in good health. CDR3 sequence reads: CASSLTISYEQYF. The CDR3 DNA follows: TGCGCCAGCAGCTTGACTATCTCCTACGAGCAGTACTTC.